The 5 T cell receptor beta chains reported below all come from one sample, sequenced in a study of CD8 T cells in Susac syndrome. Reverse transcription of about 0.5 to 1 ug RNA used random hexamers. Via MiXCR, TCRdb re-called the immunoSEQ multiplex PCR reads, giving one row per CDR3 protein. This table holds 150,000 to 200,000 distinct CDR3 sequences, more than 90% found once. Sequenced sample: CD4+ T cells from PBMCs. Every receptor here comes from a human donor with multiple sclerosis.

This sequence joins TRBV15 and TRBJ1-2; no clear D gene. The CDR3 extends over 14 amino acids. Trimming shortened V by 0 bases and J by 3 bases, and 8 bases separated the two germline ends. Germline loops: CDR1 LNHNV, CDR2 YYDKDF (reference sequence). The CDR3 region is CATSRDVGYYGYTF. In DNA, the CDR3 is TGTGCCACCAGCAGAGATGTAGGGTACTATGGCTACACCTTC.

This rearrangement joins TRBV29-1 to TRBJ2-7; 12 positions match TRBD1. With 5 bases clipped from V and 4 bases from J, the junction kept 3 bases outside the gene matches. The V gene's germline CDR1 is SQVTM and CDR2 ANQGSEA. The CDR3 has 13 amino acids. This CDR3 is CSVPGQGAYEQYF. For the CDR3, the DNA is TGCAGCGTTCCGGGACAGGGGGCGTACGAGCAGTACTTC.

The chain joins TRBV3-1 to TRBJ2-2, with no clear D. The CDR3 loop spans 17 amino acids. The ends were cut back, 1 base at V and 1 base at J, with 13 bases in the middle. The germline CDR1 and CDR2 sequences are LGHDT and YNNKEL (reference sequence). The CDR3, as DNA: TGTGCCAGCAGCCAAGTTGGAGACCCCCGGAACACCGGGGAGCTGTTTTTT. It specifies CASSQVGDPRNTGELFF. Full variable domain (remainder filled in from reference TRBV3-1 and TRBJ2-2): DTAVSQTPKYLVTQMGNDKSIKCEQNLGHDTMYWYKQDSKKFLKIMFSYNNKELIINETVPNRFSPKSPDKAHLNLHINSLELGDSAVYFCASSQVGDPRNTGELFFGEGSRLTVL.

The chain carries TRBV20-1 and TRBJ1-2, with no clear D. The CDR3 runs 12 residues. Germline V gives CDR1 DFQATT, CDR2 SNEGSKA (reference sequence). V was pared by 5 bases and J by 6 bases, with 13 bases between. The CDR3 DNA reads as TGCAGTGCTGCCATAACGGGTCATGGCTACACCTTC. Its protein product is CSAAITGHGYTF.

The V call is TRBV9, the J call TRBJ2-2; tentatively, D is TRBD1 or TRBD2 (6 bases each). The V end lost 4 bases, the J end lost 13 bases, and 20 bases lay between the germline ends. The germline V gene encodes CDR1 SGDLS and CDR2 YYNGEE. The CDR3 has 14 residues. In DNA, the CDR3 is TGTGCCAGCAGCCTGGGGGGCGGGGATGGGCGGCTGTTTTTT. It encodes CASSLGGGDGRLFF.